These T cell receptor beta chains were read from a single sample in a study of OX40 agonist ivuxolimab in advanced cancers. Method: immunoSEQ multiplex PCR; TCRdb's copy keeps in-frame clones and lacks some. The data show 50,000 to 70,000 clones, around 90% seen once. Sequencing was performed on CD4+ or CD8+ T cells sorted from blood, taken in a trial of the OX40 agonist ivuxolimab. The origin of the receptors is an adult with an advanced solid tumor such as melanoma, head and neck, liver or kidney cancer. Both conserved end residues are part of each CDR3.

>TRBJ2-1|TRBV27
CASSPMLAGGPNEQFF
>TRBJ2-1|TRBV6-1
CASSEGQGVPPYNEQFF
>TRBJ2-7|TRBV4-2
CASSQDHSQAYEQYF
>TRBJ2-1|TRBV19
CASGDGGYNEQFF
>TRBJ2-1|TRBV5-6
CASSVSLGRLSYNEQFF
>TRBJ1-3|TRBV5-5
CASSQDRWLGSSGNTIYF
>TRBJ1-5|TRBV2
CASSAQGRGNQPQHF
>TRBJ2-1|TRBV27
CASKDRLSSYNEQFF
>TRBJ2-1|TRBV2
CASRERDLAWKGNEQFF
>TRBJ1-3|TRBV6-5
CASSYSGDAGNTIYF
>TRBJ2-7|TRBV28
CASSSGLAVREQYF
>TRBJ2-7|TRBV2
CASRLAYEQYF